Below, 5 T cell receptor beta chains from the same sample are listed, as sequenced in a study of CD8 T cells in Susac syndrome (dated by TCRdb to about 2019). Library generation was performed with the immunoSEQ multiplex PCR assay. RNA was extracted using the RNeasy kit, and roughly 0.5 to 1 microgram was reverse transcribed with random hexamers. TCRdb trimmed the raw reads at Q25, called clones with MiXCR and kept productive beta chains. Rows are unified per CDR3 protein, each entry keeping the most common DNA and genes. Counted in this sample were approximately 200,000 distinct CDR3 sequences; more than 90% of them appeared once. The top ten clones comprise 0.093% of the sample. The specimen was CD4+ T cells from PBMCs. Receptors were obtained from a human donor with multiple sclerosis.

The chain employs TRBV27 and TRBJ2-7, with a tentative D call TRBD2 (6 bases). The ends were cut back, 8 bases at V and 7 bases at J, with 30 bases in the middle. In germline, CDR1 is MNHEY, CDR2 SMNVEV (reference sequence). This CDR3 has 17 residues. CDR3 residues: CASGLPSRAGWDREQYF. CDR3 nucleotide sequence: TGTGCCAGCGGCCTACCGTCGCGGGCGGGATGGGATAGGGAGCAGTACTTC.

V usage is TRBV5-4 and J usage is TRBJ2-6; tentatively, D is TRBD1 or TRBD2 (5 bases each). The CDR3 is 17 residues long. V gave up 0 bases and J gave up 0 bases, with 10 bases separating them. Germline CDR1 is SGHNT and CDR2 is YYREEE (reference sequence). CDR3 loop: CASSLGGGSSGANVLTF. CDR3 bases: TGTGCCAGCAGCTTGGGTGGGGGTTCCTCTGGGGCCAACGTCCTGACTTTC.

The chain is built from TRBV7-9 and TRBJ2-7; D perhaps matches TRBD1 (6 bases). V dropped 0 bases and J dropped 3 bases, with 12 bases sitting between them. This CDR3 contains 15 residues. CDR1 and CDR2 (germline): SEHNR, FQNEAQ (reference sequence). The CDR3 is CASSLADQGRYEQYF. In DNA, the CDR3 is TGTGCCAGCAGCTTAGCGGATCAGGGGCGCTACGAGCAGTACTTC.

V gene TRBV28 combines with J gene TRBJ1-4; 8 bases are shared with TRBD1. V lost 8 bases, J lost 10 bases, and 12 bases stayed unmatched. From germline, CDR1 is MDHEN and CDR2 SYDVKM. This CDR3 spans 14 amino acids. The CDR3 spells CASFSGGSIRKLFF. The CDR3 bases are TGTGCCAGCTTCTCAGGGGGCTCAATACGAAAACTGTTTTTT.

J is TRBJ2-1 and V is TRBV20-1; no firm D call. Between the trimmed V and J ends, which lost 7 bases and 0 bases, there was a span of 4 bases. Germline assignment: CDR1 DFQATT and CDR2 SNEGSKA (reference sequence). The CDR3 runs 11 residues. CDR3 in DNA: TGCAGTGGGAGCTCCTACAATGAGCAGTTCTTC. It is translated as CSGSSYNEQFF.